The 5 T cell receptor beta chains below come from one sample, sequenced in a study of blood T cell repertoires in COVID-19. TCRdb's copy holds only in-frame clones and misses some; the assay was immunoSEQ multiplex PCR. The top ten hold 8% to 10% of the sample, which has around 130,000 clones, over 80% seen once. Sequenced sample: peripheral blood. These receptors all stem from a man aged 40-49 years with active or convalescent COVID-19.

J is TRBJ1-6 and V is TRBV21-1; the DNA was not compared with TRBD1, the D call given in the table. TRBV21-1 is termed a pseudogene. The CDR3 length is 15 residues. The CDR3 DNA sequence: TGTGCCAGCAGCGGTCGGACAGGCTATAATTCACCCCTCCACTTT. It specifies CASSGRTGYNSPLHF.

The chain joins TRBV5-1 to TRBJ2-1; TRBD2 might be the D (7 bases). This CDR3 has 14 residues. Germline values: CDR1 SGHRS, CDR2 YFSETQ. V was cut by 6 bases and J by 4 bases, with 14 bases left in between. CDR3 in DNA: TGCGCCAGCACTCCGGGGGGCCTTTACAATGAGCAGTTCTTC. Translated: CASTPGGLYNEQFF.

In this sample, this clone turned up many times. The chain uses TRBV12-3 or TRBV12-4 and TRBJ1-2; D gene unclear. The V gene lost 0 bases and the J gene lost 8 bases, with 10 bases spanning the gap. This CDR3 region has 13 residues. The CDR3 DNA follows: TGTGCCAGCAGTTTAGCAACGACACGGGGCTACACCTTC. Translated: CASSLATTRGYTF.

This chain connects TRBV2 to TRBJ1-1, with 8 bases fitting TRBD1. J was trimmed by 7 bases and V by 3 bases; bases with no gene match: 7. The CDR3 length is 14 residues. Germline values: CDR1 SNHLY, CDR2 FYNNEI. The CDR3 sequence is CASSERTGRSEAFF. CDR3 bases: TGTGCCAGCAGTGAGAGGACAGGGAGGAGTGAAGCTTTCTTT.

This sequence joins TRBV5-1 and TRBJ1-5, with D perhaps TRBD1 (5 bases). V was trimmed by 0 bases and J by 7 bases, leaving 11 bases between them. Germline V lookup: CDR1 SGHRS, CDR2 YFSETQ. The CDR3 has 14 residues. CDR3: CASSLVGEGQPQHF. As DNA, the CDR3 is TGCGCCAGCAGCTTGGTGGGGGAGGGACAGCCCCAGCATTTT.